The present T cell receptor (beta chain) was sequenced within a study of PD-1 blockade in classical Hodgkin lymphoma. TCRdb keeps only in-frame clones here, not all; method: immunoSEQ multiplex PCR. The sample carries about 24,000 clones, around 80% recorded once. Findings and caveats of the study: Nothing has yet pinned down what causes the repertoire differences, possibly disease activity or prior therapy. When nivolumab was started under 1 year after ASCT, patients were excluded. The study found that TCR diversity rose significantly by C4D1 in CD4+ but not CD8+ cells.

The time point was: cycle 4 day 1 (C4D1), after about 6 weeks of nivolumab. Each patient's relapse followed autologous stem cell transplantation, and brentuximab vedotin exposure varied. This clone was seen a handful of times. The antigen is unknown. The sequences come from peripheral blood mononuclear cells (PBMCs), collected before the fourth cycle of nivolumab. The origin of this receptor is a human donor with classical Hodgkin lymphoma.

CDR3: CASSYQGGDGYTF. Here the CDR3 DNA reads TGTGCCAGCAGTTACCAGGGAGGAGATGGCTACACCTTC. The rearrangement links TRBV7-9 to TRBJ1-2, with a tentative D call TRBD1 (5 bases). CDR1 is SEHNR and CDR2 is FQNEAQ in the germline V gene (reference sequence). The V and J ends lost 6 bases and 6 bases respectively, with 14 bases between them. This CDR3 contains 13 residues.